Listed below are T cell receptor beta chains from one sample, sequenced in a study of blood T cells in healthy people across ages. TCRdb re-called the 5' RACE reads with MiXCR, one entry per CDR3 protein. The repertoire holds approximately 800,000 distinct CDR3 sequences, with about 55% as singletons. The sample comprised blood. All receptors derive from a man older than 75 in good health. CDR3s include the opening cysteine and the closing phenylalanine or tryptophan. The order of the fields is clone size, J gene, D gene, V gene, CDR3 protein, CDR3 DNA. The D gene is left open where the match is weak. Only some rows state a clone size, as once, few, many or a class for expanded clones.

NA | TRBJ1-5 | NA | TRBV3-1 | CASSDGQRQPQHF | TGTGCCAGCAGCGACGGTCAGAGGCAGCCCCAGCATTTT
NA | TRBJ2-5 | NA | TRBV2 | CASSEAVRGSQYF | TGTGCCAGCAGTGAAGCGGTCAGAGGTAGCCAGTACTTC
NA | TRBJ2-1 | TRBD2 | TRBV12-3/TRBV12-4 | CASTPGLAGPYAEQFF | TGTGCCAGCACCCCGGGACTAGCGGGCCCCTACGCGGAGCAGTTCTTC
NA | TRBJ2-7 | NA | TRBV27 | CASSQRRSYEQYF | TGTGCCAGCAGTCAGCGGAGGTCCTACGAGCAGTACTTC
many | TRBJ2-7 | NA | TRBV29-1 | CSVMGSYEQYF | TGCAGCGTTATGGGGAGCTACGAGCAGTACTTC
NA | TRBJ2-2 | NA | TRBV12-3/TRBV12-4 | CASSWAGAANTGELFF | TGTGCCAGCAGTTGGGCCGGGGCGGCGAACACCGGGGAGCTGTTTTTT
few | TRBJ2-1 | NA | TRBV5-1 | CASMAGAYYNEQFF | TGCGCCAGCATGGCGGGGGCTTATTACAATGAGCAGTTCTTC
NA | TRBJ2-3 | NA | TRBV29-1 | CSVESGSTDTQYF | TGCAGCGTTGAGTCCGGGAGCACAGATACGCAGTATTTT
NA | TRBJ2-5 | NA | TRBV24-1 | CATSSDRGTRETQYF | TGTGCCACCAGTTCCGATCGGGGCACCAGAGAGACCCAGTACTTC
NA | TRBJ2-1 | TRBD2 | TRBV20-1 | CSATREATFF | TGCAGTGCTACTCGGGAGGCCACGTTCTTC
NA | TRBJ2-5 | NA | TRBV29-1 | CSVEDRGREGTQYF | TGCAGCGTTGAAGATCGGGGACGTGAAGGGACCCAGTACTTC
few | TRBJ2-3 | TRBD1 | TRBV11-3 | CASSLGQSPSTDTQYF | TGTGCCAGCAGCTTGGGACAGTCTCCTAGCACAGATACGCAGTATTTT
NA | TRBJ2-7 | TRBD2 | TRBV24-1 | CATSDPGLAGGYEQYF | TGTGCCACCAGTGACCCCGGACTAGCGGGAGGCTATGAGCAGTACTTC
NA | TRBJ2-3 | TRBD2 | TRBV11-2 | CASSLAWAGATDTQYF | TGTGCCAGCAGCTTAGCATGGGCGGGAGCCACAGATACGCAGTATTTT
NA | TRBJ2-3 | NA | TRBV27 | CASSLSTGPSTDTQYF | TGTGCCAGCAGTTTATCCACCGGACCGAGCACAGATACGCAGTATTTT
many | TRBJ2-7 | TRBD1 | TRBV7-9 | CASSLAGTGYEQYF | TGTGCCAGCAGCTTGGCCGGGACAGGGTACGAGCAGTACTTC
NA | TRBJ2-1 | NA | TRBV7-3 | CASSFGPTSSYNEQFF | TGTGCCAGCAGCTTTGGTCCAACGAGCTCCTACAATGAGCAGTTCTTC
NA | TRBJ2-4 | NA | TRBV20-1 | CSARVDQAKNIQYF | TGCAGTGCTAGAGTAGACCAAGCCAAAAACATTCAGTACTTC
NA | TRBJ1-4 | NA | TRBV7-2 | CASSQQARGWNEKLFF | TGTGCCAGCAGCCAACAGGCACGTGGGTGGAATGAAAAACTGTTTTTT
NA | TRBJ2-1 | TRBD2 | TRBV2 | CASSVLAGVFDEQFF | TGTGCCAGCAGTGTACTAGCGGGAGTCTTCGATGAGCAGTTCTTC
few | TRBJ1-5 | NA | TRBV20-1 | CSARGQGVQPQHF | TGCAGTGCTAGAGGGCAGGGCGTTCAGCCCCAGCATTTT
NA | TRBJ2-1 | NA | TRBV6-1 | CASIGGSRLYNEQFF | TGTGCCAGCATTGGCGGCAGTCGTCTATACAATGAGCAGTTCTTC
NA | TRBJ2-2 | NA | TRBV4-2 | CAATLGGLNTGELFF | TGTGCCGCAACCCTTGGGGGGCTGAACACCGGGGAGCTGTTTTTT
NA | TRBJ1-2 | TRBD1 | TRBV7-6 | CASSPGTGYYYGYTF | TGTGCCAGCAGCCCCGGGACAGGGTATTACTATGGCTACACCTTC
NA | TRBJ2-1 | NA | TRBV29-1 | CSGIEPGSHYNEQFF | TGCAGCGGGATAGAACCGGGCTCCCACTACAATGAGCAGTTCTTC
NA | TRBJ2-4 | TRBD2 | TRBV29-1 | CSVEDGTGGEQYF | TGCAGCGTTGAAGATGGGACGGGAGGAGAGCAGTACTTC
NA | TRBJ2-7 | TRBD1 | TRBV20-1 | CSAARQGAHEQYF | TGCAGTGCTGCCAGACAGGGGGCCCACGAGCAGTACTTC
NA | TRBJ1-1 | TRBD1 | TRBV5-1 | CASSGQGGDTEAFF | TGCGCCAGCAGCGGACAGGGGGGGGACACTGAAGCTTTCTTT
NA | TRBJ2-1 | TRBD2 | TRBV4-2 | CASSQDLAGAPRNEQFF | TGTGCCAGCAGCCAAGATCTAGCGGGAGCTCCGCGGAATGAGCAGTTCTTC
NA | TRBJ2-1 | TRBD2 | TRBV7-2 | CASSIRLAGVRNEQFF | TGTGCCAGCAGCATCAGACTAGCGGGAGTGCGCAATGAGCAGTTCTTC
few | TRBJ2-7 | NA | TRBV5-5 | CASSYGLYEQYF | TGTGCCAGCAGTTACGGACTCTACGAGCAGTACTTC
NA | TRBJ1-1 | NA | TRBV30 | CAWSPNAEAFF | TGTGCCTGGAGTCCGAACGCTGAAGCTTTCTTT
NA | TRBJ2-3 | NA | TRBV6-6 | CASSYVGGEHRYAYF | TGTGCCAGCAGTTACGTTGGCGGGGAACACAGATACGCGTATTTT
NA | TRBJ2-7 | NA | TRBV7-2 | CASSLTDSLYEQYF | TGTGCCAGCAGCTTGACGGACAGTTTATACGAGCAGTACTTC
few | TRBJ2-5 | NA | TRBV6-1 | CASSGRGFQETQYF | TGTGCCAGCAGTGGCCGCGGGTTCCAAGAGACCCAGTACTTC
NA | TRBJ1-2 | NA | TRBV7-9 | CASSLLIGDNFNRGYTF | TGTGCCAGCAGCTTATTGATTGGGGACAACTTCAACAGAGGCTACACCTTC
once | TRBJ1-2 | NA | TRBV10-3 | CAIRSGTDNYGYTF | TGTGCCATCAGGTCCGGGACCGATAACTATGGCTACACCTTC
NA | TRBJ2-1 | TRBD1 | TRBV20-1 | CSARPGDRGQPEQFF | TGCAGTGCTAGACCCGGGGACAGGGGTCAGCCTGAGCAGTTCTTC
NA | TRBJ1-2 | NA | TRBV2 | CASSVRINYGYTF | TGTGCCAGCAGTGTCAGGATTAACTATGGCTACACCTTC
NA | TRBJ2-5 | TRBD1 | TRBV12-3/TRBV12-4 | CASNRQGREETQYF | TGTGCCAGCAACAGACAGGGAAGGGAAGAGACCCAGTACTTC